These 21 T cell receptor beta chains were all obtained from the same sample, sequenced in a study of T cells in Graves' hyperthyroidism and ophthalmopathy. Amplified regions were TCR beta CDR3 sequences from RNA transcripts. HTBI primers were employed in a first-round RT-PCR of the TCR CDR3. MiXCR, applied by TCRdb to the multiplex PCR reads, yields one record per CDR3 protein. The profile covers about 300,000 distinct CDR3 sequences, with approximately 16% appearing a single time and around 34% taken by the ten largest. The sequenced sample was blood. These receptors were obtained from a man aged 25-40 years with Graves' hyperthyroidism.

This clonotype was seen at least ten times. The chain combines TRBV5-1 with TRBJ1-5; D unclear. Germline V gene sequence: CDR1 SGHRS, CDR2 YFSETQ. V gave up 5 bases and J gave up 3 bases, with 9 bases separating them. This CDR3 is built from 13 residues. The CDR3 DNA is TGCGCCAGCAGTGGCGGACTCAATCAGCCCCAGCATTTT. It yields the protein CASSGGLNQPQHF.

The sample holds many counts of this clonotype. The chain links TRBV5-1 to TRBJ2-1, with 11 bases identical to TRBD2. This CDR3 contains 17 residues. The germline gives CDR1 SGHRS, CDR2 YFSETQ. V lost 0 bases, J lost 4 bases, and 6 bases stayed unmatched. The CDR3 region is CASSLGPGLAVYNEQFF. CDR3 sequence (DNA): TGCGCCAGCAGCTTGGGGCCGGGACTAGCGGTTTACAATGAGCAGTTCTTC.

This clonotype was found many times. The genes are TRBV11-2 and TRBJ2-1; no clear D. Trimming shortened V by 6 bases and J by 9 bases, and 15 bases separated the two germline ends. There are 13 residues in the CDR3. Germline values: CDR1 SGHAT, CDR2 FQNNGV. The CDR3 region is CASRSNLGTEQFF. The DNA of the CDR3 is TGTGCCAGCAGATCGAACCTGGGAACTGAGCAGTTCTTC.

The V gene is TRBV5-1, the J gene TRBJ2-5; D not resolved. V was shortened by 0 bases and J by 5 bases, with 11 bases between the two germline ends. The CDR3 has 14 residues. Germline V gene lookup returns CDR1 SGHRS and CDR2 YFSETQ. The CDR3 loop is CASSLVQPRETQYF. DNA of the CDR3: TGCGCCAGCAGCTTGGTTCAGCCACGTGAGACCCAGTACTTC.

This clonotype has ten or more counts. This chain joins TRBV12-3 or TRBV12-4 and TRBJ2-7; a weak D match, TRBD2 (5 bases). This CDR3 is built from 14 residues. The V and J ends lost 7 bases and 2 bases respectively, with 15 bases between them. In DNA, the CDR3 is TGTGCCAGCACCCTCAGCGGTCCCGCCTACGAGCAGTACTTC. This sequence encodes CASTLSGPAYEQYF.

This clonotype was seen repeatedly, ten times or more. The chain couples TRBV12-3 or TRBV12-4 to TRBJ2-2, with 11 bases identical to TRBD2. This CDR3 is built from 15 residues. J was trimmed by 9 bases and V by 5 bases; bases with no gene match: 8. The CDR3 region has the DNA TGTGCCAGCAGTACCCGGACTAGCGGGCAGCGGGAGCTGTTTTTT. Its translation is CASSTRTSGQRELFF.

At least ten counts were recorded for this clonotype. The J gene is TRBJ2-1, the V gene TRBV5-1, with a weak D call TRBD2 (6 bases). V dropped 4 bases and J dropped 0 bases, with 14 bases sitting between them. The CDR3 consists of 16 residues. CDR1 SGHRS and CDR2 YFSETQ come from the germline V gene. The CDR3 is CASSRGLSGSYNEQFF. The DNA for the CDR3 is TGCGCCAGCAGCAGGGGACTCTCTGGCTCCTACAATGAGCAGTTCTTC.

This clonotype was counted many times. The chain links TRBV27 to TRBJ1-1; D is unclear. The CDR3 is 15 amino acids. CDR1 is MNHEY and CDR2 is SMNVEV in the germline V gene (reference sequence). V gave up 4 bases and J gave up 0 bases, with 12 bases separating them. In DNA, the CDR3 is TGTGCCAGCAGTTCTGAGCGGGCGATGAACACTGAAGCTTTCTTT. Its protein product is CASSSERAMNTEAFF.

The chain links TRBV18 to TRBJ1-1; D ambiguous. This CDR3 region has 14 residues. Germline loops: CDR1 KGHSH, CDR2 LQKENI. With 8 bases removed from V and 0 bases from J, the gap between germline ends came to 13 bases. CDR3 nucleotides: TGTGCCAGCGCTCTCGCGAGTGTGAACACTGAAGCTTTCTTT. Translation: CASALASVNTEAFF.

This clonotype appeared many times. J is TRBJ2-6 and V is TRBV28, with D tentatively TRBD1 (6 bases). CDR1 is MDHEN, CDR2 SYDVKM, per germline. This CDR3 contains 15 residues. Trimming removed 4 bases at V and 2 bases at J, with 9 bases between. The CDR3 DNA reads TGTGCCAGCAGTTCCGCAGGGGCTGGGGCCAACGTCCTGACTTTC. Its protein is CASSSAGAGANVLTF. Complete variable domain (other parts from reference TRBV28 and TRBJ2-6): DVKVTQSSRYLVKRTGEKVFLECVQDMDHENMFWYRQDPGLGLRLIYFSYDVKMKEKGDIPEGYSVSREKKERFSLILESASTNQTSMYLCASSSAGAGANVLTFGAGSRLTVL.

The CDR3 coding sequence is TGCAGCGTTGTCCCGCTCAGGGGGGACACTGAAGCTTTCTTT. This codes for CSVVPLRGDTEAFF. The chain carries TRBV29-1 and TRBJ1-1, with 7 bases that match TRBD1. J lost 3 bases, V lost 4 bases, and 8 bases had no gene match. The CDR3 is 14 amino acids. Looked up from germline, CDR1 is SQVTM and CDR2 is ANQGSEA.

At least ten counts were recorded for this clonotype. This chain uses TRBV27 with TRBJ2-7; D is possibly TRBD1 or TRBD2 (6 bases each). V shed 5 bases and J shed 5 bases, with 19 bases lying between them. The CDR3 covers 15 residues. Per the germline V gene, CDR1 is MNHEY and CDR2 is SMNVEV (reference sequence). CDR3 residues: CASSTTRGRVHEQYF. The CDR3 DNA reads TGTGCCAGCAGTACAACACGGGGGCGCGTTCACGAGCAGTACTTC.

The rearrangement joins TRBV27 to TRBJ1-5, with a possible D match to TRBD1 (6 bases). Trimming pared 4 bases from V and 7 bases from J, leaving 11 bases between. CDR1 and CDR2 from the germline V gene are MNHEY and SMNVEV (reference sequence). The CDR3 contains 13 residues. The CDR3 region is CASSSQGRQPQHF. The CDR3 DNA is TGTGCCAGCAGTTCTCAGGGGAGGCAGCCCCAGCATTTT.

The rearrangement joins TRBV7-9 to TRBJ2-5, with a possible D match to TRBD1 (6 bases). Germline V CDR1 and CDR2: SEHNR, FQNEAQ (reference sequence). This CDR3 spans 13 amino acids. V was pared by 4 bases and J by 12 bases, with 18 bases between. The CDR3, as DNA: TGTGCCAGCAGCTCCATCCGGGCTCCAGGGGAGTACTTC. Translating gives CASSSIRAPGEYF.

This clonotype appeared many times. The chain uses TRBV20-1 and TRBJ2-5; D is possibly TRBD2 (7 bases). Germline V lookup: CDR1 DFQATT, CDR2 SNEGSKA (reference sequence). Trimming left V 3 bases short and J 5 bases short, with 19 bases between. This CDR3 spans 15 amino acids. The DNA for the CDR3 is TGCAGTGCTAGTTTGGGGGGAGGCGGGGGCGAGACCCAGTACTTC. Amino acid sequence: CSASLGGGGGETQYF.

Ten or more counts support this clonotype. The rearrangement joins TRBV27 to TRBJ2-5; 7 nucleotides align to TRBD2. CDR1 and CDR2 from the germline V gene are MNHEY and SMNVEV (reference sequence). V lost 3 bases, J lost 4 bases, and 8 bases stayed unmatched. The CDR3 is made up of 15 amino acids. The CDR3 DNA reads TGTGCCAGCAGTTTTATTGGCGGGAGCCCAGAGACCCAGTACTTC. Its translation is CASSFIGGSPETQYF.

This chain joins TRBV19 and TRBJ2-7; the match to TRBD2 covers 10 bases. The J segment lost 2 bases and the V segment lost 5 bases, leaving 9 bases of the junction unmatched. The CDR3 is 16 residues long. Per the germline V gene, CDR1 is LNHDA and CDR2 is SQIVND (reference sequence). The CDR3 DNA reads as TGTGCCAGTAGTTTCCTAGCGGGAGAGACACCCTACGAGCAGTACTTC. The encoded protein is CASSFLAGETPYEQYF.

This clonotype has a handful of counts. V and J are TRBV19 and TRBJ1-2, with TRBD1 as a possible D gene (5 bases). CDR3 size: 12 residues. Trimming took 8 bases from V and 7 from J, leaving 14 bases between them. Germline values: CDR1 LNHDA, CDR2 SQIVND (reference sequence). CDR3 sequence reads: CASYTGASGYTF. CDR3 DNA: TGTGCCAGTTACACAGGCGCCTCTGGCTACACCTTC. The full variable domain, its missing parts supplied by reference TRBV19 and TRBJ1-2, is DGGITQSPKYLFRKEGQNVTLSCEQNLNHDAMYWYRQDPGQGLRLIYYSQIVNDFQKGDIAEGYSVSREKKESFPLTVTSAQKNPTAFYLCASYTGASGYTFGSGTRLTVV.

This clonotype appeared a few times. The rearrangement uses TRBV18 and TRBJ2-5; D assignment may be TRBD1 or TRBD2 (5 bases each). The V gene's germline CDR1 is KGHSH and CDR2 LQKENI. V was shortened by 5 bases and J by 2 bases, with 18 bases between the two germline ends. The CDR3 loop spans 16 amino acids. In nucleotides, the CDR3 is TGTGCCAGCTCAAGTACCGGGACGTCAATACAAGAGACCCAGTACTTC. Its translation is CASSSTGTSIQETQYF.

The chain links TRBV5-1 to TRBJ2-2; D is perhaps TRBD2 (5 bases). Trimming shortened V by 0 bases and J by 6 bases, and 9 bases separated the two germline ends. This CDR3 is built from 14 residues. Germline lookup yields CDR1 SGHRS and CDR2 YFSETQ. The CDR3 sequence: CASSLAGDSGELFF. CDR3 coding DNA: TGCGCCAGCAGCTTGGCCGGGGATTCCGGGGAGCTGTTTTTT.

This clonotype was found once. This sequence joins TRBV25-1 and TRBJ1-1; 9 bases map to TRBD1. Germline trimming cut 6 bases from V and 6 bases from J; bases unmatched to any gene: 8. The CDR3 has 14 amino acids. Germline V gene data show CDR1 as MGHDK and CDR2 as SYGVNS. CDR3 bases: TGTGCCAGCAGACCCCCCACAGGGGGCCCTGAAGCTTTCTTT. It specifies CASRPPTGGPEAFF.